This TCR beta chain was obtained from a study of T cell responses to AZD1222 COVID-19 vaccine. Study-wide results and limits: The peak T cell response came first, and repertoires were sampled only after it. There were vaccine-associated CD4 TCRs across spike, dominant at 160-218 and 743-854.

The CDR3 totals 14 residues. Looked up from germline, CDR1 is LNHNV and CDR2 is YYDKDF (reference sequence). Trimming took 0 bases from V and 1 from J, leaving 7 bases between them. This clone was counted only a few times. Its antigen is as yet unknown. Assay: immunoSEQ multiplex PCR; the TCRdb copy retains only in-frame clones and omits some. The sample comprises approximately 68,000 clones, approximately 90% of which are singletons, and 4.5% to 5% rests with the top ten. The material sequenced was peripheral blood, taken 28 days after the second dose of the MenACWY control vaccine. V usage is TRBV15 and J usage is TRBJ2-7; no clear D. The TCR originated in an adult who received the MenACWY meningococcal vaccine as a control. The chain's CDR3 is CATSRDVGSYEQYF. CDR3 coding DNA: TGTGCCACCAGCAGAGATGTGGGTTCCTACGAGCAGTACTTC.